This entry lists 8 T cell receptor beta chains sequenced from one sample in a study of blood T cells in healthy people across ages. The authors ran a second PCR of roughly 7 to 11 cycles using a sample-barcoded 5' primer and a J-beta primer mix. TCRdb independently ran MiXCR on the 5' RACE reads; one entry per CDR3 protein. The data contain around 870,000 distinct CDR3 sequences, less than 35% of them singletons. The sequenced material came from blood. These receptors originate from a woman of 80 years or more in good health.

The table lists this clonotype with a few counts. This chain links TRBV7-9 with TRBJ2-3; 10 bases map to TRBD1. The ends lost 5 bases at V and 6 bases at J; junction bases unmatched: 5. There are 14 residues in the CDR3. From germline, CDR1 is SEHNR and CDR2 FQNEAQ (reference sequence). CDR3 sequence: CASSRQGARDTQYF. In DNA form, the CDR3 reads TGTGCCAGCAGCCGACAGGGGGCGCGGGATACGCAGTATTTT.

This clonotype was seen a handful of times. The chain carries TRBV10-2 and TRBJ2-5; D possibly uses TRBD1 or TRBD2 (5 bases each). Trimming took off 4 bases at V and 7 bases at J, with 19 bases between the two ends. The CDR3 has 15 amino acids. Germline loops: CDR1 WSHSY, CDR2 SAAADI. CDR3 bases: TGCGCCAGCAGTGCAACGACGGTTGCTGGGGGGACCCAGTACTTC. It is translated as CASSATTVAGGTQYF.

This clonotype occurred once. The J gene is TRBJ2-1, the V gene TRBV29-1; D gene ambiguous. The germline V and J ends were trimmed by 4 bases and 7 bases, with 11 bases remaining between them. The CDR3 is 12 amino acids. Germline V gene lookup returns CDR1 SQVTM and CDR2 ANQGSEA. The CDR3 here is CSVGRAQNEQFF. The CDR3 DNA reads as TGCAGCGTTGGTAGGGCGCAGAATGAGCAGTTCTTC.

This clonotype was observed a few times. The chain combines TRBV5-5 with TRBJ1-2; 7 bases line up with TRBD1. CDR1 and CDR2 (germline): SGHKS, YYEKEE (reference sequence). The CDR3 consists of 14 residues. Unmatched junction bases numbered 4, after V lost 3 bases and J lost 2 bases. This CDR3 is CASSSKQGNYGYTF. The CDR3 nucleotides are TGTGCCAGCAGCTCGAAACAGGGGAACTATGGCTACACCTTC.

This clonotype was detected many times. The chain uses TRBV7-9 and TRBJ1-2; possibly TRBD1 for D (6 bases). There are 14 residues in the CDR3. Germline values: CDR1 SEHNR, CDR2 FQNEAQ (reference sequence). Trimming removed 5 bases from V and 2 bases from J, with 12 bases in between. CDR3 sequence reads: CASSVRQENYGYTF. The CDR3 coding sequence is TGTGCCAGCAGCGTACGACAGGAGAACTATGGCTACACCTTC.

In the case of this clonotype: This clone may be a read error of a much larger clone one base away. The V and J genes are TRBV20-1 and TRBJ2-3, with D possibly called TRBD1 or TRBD2 (5 bases each). Germline assignment: CDR1 DFQATT and CDR2 SNEGSKA (reference sequence). This CDR3 spans 10 amino acids. The CDR3 DNA reads TGCAATGCTACGAGGGGAACGCAGTATTTT. It translates to CNATRGTQYF.

This clonotype was seen a handful of times. The V call is TRBV6-1, the J call TRBJ2-7; 12 bases match TRBD1. Germline CDR1 reads MNHNS; CDR2 reads SASEGT. The CDR3 contains 15 residues. The junction had 3 bases not matched to a gene; V was cut back by 4 bases and J by 2 bases. CDR3 residues: CASSAGTGGTYEQYF. The CDR3 DNA reads as TGTGCCAGCAGTGCTGGGACAGGGGGCACCTACGAGCAGTACTTC.

The sample holds a few counts of this clonotype. This chain's CDR3 is CASGSTVPNYGYTF. The CDR3 nucleotides are TGTGCCAGCGGTTCCACAGTGCCTAACTATGGCTACACCTTC. This chain connects TRBV28 to TRBJ1-2; D is uncertain. Germline CDR1 is MDHEN and CDR2 is SYDVKM. With 8 bases removed from V and 0 bases from J, the gap between germline ends came to 13 bases. CDR3 size: 14 residues.